The clone carrying this T cell receptor beta chain was recorded many times. The entry originates in a study of blood T cells in healthy people across ages. A sample-barcoded 5' primer and a J-beta primer mix were used in a second PCR of about 6 to 11 cycles. From the 5' RACE reads, TCRdb called clonotypes with MiXCR, one entry per CDR3 protein. The sample carries around 970,000 distinct CDR3 sequences, roughly 51% recorded once. Trimming removed 3 bases from V and 4 bases from J, with 9 bases in between. This CDR3 has 12 residues. The germline gives CDR1 SQVTM, CDR2 ANQGSEA. The rearrangement uses TRBV29-1 and TRBJ2-5; either TRBD1 or TRBD2 may fit D (5 bases each). The receptor's source is an older woman in good health. Material: blood. CDR3 in amino acids: CSVDWGSETQYF. Written as DNA, the CDR3 is TGCAGCGTTGATTGGGGGTCAGAGACCCAGTACTTC.